This TCR beta chain was recorded in a study of vaccination effects on CD4 cells after COVID-19. V was clipped by 6 bases and J by 4 bases, with 18 bases between them. CDR3 length equals 15 residues. The germline V gene encodes CDR1 LNHDA and CDR2 SQIVND (reference sequence). On this clone: Its antigen is currently unknown.

General study points: Early post-infection timepoints were absent, and convalescent patients were few.

TCRdb keeps only in-frame clones here, not all; method: immunoSEQ multiplex PCR. The sample lists about 47,000 clones; about 70% were seen once. CD4+ T cells were isolated after 10 days of culture. Two doses of BNT162b2 or mRNA-1273 vaccine were administered to participants. The rearrangement uses TRBV19 and TRBJ1-1; perhaps TRBD1 as D (5 bases). This material consisted of CD4+ T cells from PBMCs cultured without peptide, taken after COVID-19 vaccination. This clonotype originated in a human donor who received a COVID-19 vaccine. The CDR3 DNA reads TGTGCCAGTAGAGCCCCGGGGGTCATTGGCACTGAAGCTTTCTTT. Its translation is CASRAPGVIGTEAFF.